This T cell receptor (beta chain) was captured by sequencing in a study of blood T cell repertoires in COVID-19. Background on the study: The study drew acute and convalescent COVID-19 samples from the United States, Italy and Spain. PBMCs, B-cell-depleted T cells, or T cells were the source of the cDNA or gDNA that made up the material.

J gave up 10 bases and V 6 bases, and 7 bases lay outside the gene matches. The CDR3 extends over 12 amino acids. The germline V gene encodes CDR1 MDHEN and CDR2 SYDVKM. Across about two dozen US areas, participants ranged in age from about 18 to 90 years. In the original workflow: Scientists estimated how many nucleated cells there were by amplifying reference gene primers. Sequencing used immunoSEQ multiplex PCR; TCRdb keeps in-frame clones, though not all of them. For V, J and clone size, that table is used; D and trimming come from the DNA. The sample yields approximately 260,000 clones, roughly 87% seen once.

The TCR sequence derives from a woman aged 25 to 39 with acute COVID-19. Sequenced material: PBMCs or T cells enriched from blood (not recorded which). V is TRBV28 and J is TRBJ1-1; 8 bases align to TRBD1. The chain's CDR3 is CASSQDRVLAFF. The CDR3, as DNA: TGTGCCAGCAGCCAGGACAGGGTCTTAGCTTTCTTT.